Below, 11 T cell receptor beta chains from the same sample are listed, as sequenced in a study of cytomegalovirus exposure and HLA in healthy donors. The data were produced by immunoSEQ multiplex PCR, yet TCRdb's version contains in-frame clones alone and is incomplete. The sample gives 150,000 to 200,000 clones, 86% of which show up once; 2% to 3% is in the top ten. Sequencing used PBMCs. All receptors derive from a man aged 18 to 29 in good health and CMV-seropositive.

CDR3 DNA sequence: TGTGCCAGCAGAGGTACCGGGACTAGCGGGGGGAAAAGCACAGATACGCAGTATTTT. This translates into CASRGTGTSGGKSTDTQYF. The chain carries TRBV5-4 and TRBJ2-3, with TRBD2 matching over 15 bases. The germline CDR1 and CDR2 sequences are SGHNT and YYREEE (reference sequence). With V trimmed by 5 bases and J by 0 bases, 10 bases remained unmatched. CDR3 length: 19 amino acids. Based on the CDR3 plus reference TRBV5-4 and TRBJ2-3, the full variable domain is ETGVTQSPTHLIKTRGQQVTLRCSSQSGHNTVSWYQQALGQGPQFIFQYYREEENGRGNFPPRFSGLQFPNYSSELNVNALELDDSALYLCASRGTGTSGGKSTDTQYFGPGTRLTVL.

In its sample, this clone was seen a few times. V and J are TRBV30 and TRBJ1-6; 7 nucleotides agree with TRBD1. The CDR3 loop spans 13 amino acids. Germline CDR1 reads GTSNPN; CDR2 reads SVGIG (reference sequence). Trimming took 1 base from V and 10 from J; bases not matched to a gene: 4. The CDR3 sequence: CAWSGGGWSPLHF. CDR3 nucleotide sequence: TGTGCCTGGAGTGGAGGGGGCTGGTCACCCCTCCACTTT.

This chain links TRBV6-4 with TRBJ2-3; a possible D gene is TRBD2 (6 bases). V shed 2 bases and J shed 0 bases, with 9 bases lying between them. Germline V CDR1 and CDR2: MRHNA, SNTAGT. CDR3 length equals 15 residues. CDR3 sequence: CASSDVAGSTDTQYF. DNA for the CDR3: TGTGCCAGCAGTGACGTCGCGGGGAGCACAGATACGCAGTATTTT.

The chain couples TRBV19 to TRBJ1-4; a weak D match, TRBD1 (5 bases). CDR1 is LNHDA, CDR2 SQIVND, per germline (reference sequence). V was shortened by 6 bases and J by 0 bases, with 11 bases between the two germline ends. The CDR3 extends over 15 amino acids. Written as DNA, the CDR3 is TGTGCCAGTAGGCGGACACCCGCAACTAATGAAAAACTGTTTTTT. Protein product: CASRRTPATNEKLFF.

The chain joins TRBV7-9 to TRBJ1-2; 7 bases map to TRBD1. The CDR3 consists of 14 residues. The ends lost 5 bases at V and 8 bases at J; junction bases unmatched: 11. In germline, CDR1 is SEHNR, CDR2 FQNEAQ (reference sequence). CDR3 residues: CASSGLNRGVGYTF. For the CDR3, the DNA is TGTGCCAGCAGCGGGTTAAACAGGGGTGTCGGCTACACCTTC.

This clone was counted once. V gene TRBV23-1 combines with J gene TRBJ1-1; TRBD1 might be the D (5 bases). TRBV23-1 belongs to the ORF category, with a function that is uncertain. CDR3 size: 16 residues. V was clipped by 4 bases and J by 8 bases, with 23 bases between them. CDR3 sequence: CASSLQDNAAGLEAFF. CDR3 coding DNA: TGCGCCAGCAGTCTCCAGGACAATGCGGCAGGCTTGGAAGCTTTCTTT.

This CDR3 reads CASSLVDGNTIYF. CDR3 bases: TGTGCCAGCAGCTTAGTAGATGGAAACACCATATATTTT. The gene calls are TRBV7-9 and TRBJ1-3; D is undetermined. CDR3 size: 13 residues. The ends were cut back, 1 base at V and 3 bases at J, with 4 bases in the middle. Germline V gene lookup returns CDR1 SEHNR and CDR2 FQNEAQ (reference sequence).

The CDR3 coding sequence is TGTGCCAGCAGCTTGCAGGGACTAGCAGAGACCCAGTACTTC. As protein: CASSLQGLAETQYF. The chain recombines TRBV5-6 with TRBJ2-5; 9 bases match TRBD2. Germline loops: CDR1 SGHDT, CDR2 YYEEEE. The CDR3 covers 14 residues. The V gene end was trimmed by 1 base and the J gene end by 4 bases; junction bases not matched to a gene: 2.

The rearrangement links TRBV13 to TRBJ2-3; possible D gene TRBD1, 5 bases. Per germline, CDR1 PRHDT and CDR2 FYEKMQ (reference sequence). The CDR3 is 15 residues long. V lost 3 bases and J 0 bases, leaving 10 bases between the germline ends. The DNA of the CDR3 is TGTGCCAGCAGCTTCAGGGTCGGGAGCACAGATACGCAGTATTTT. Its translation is CASSFRVGSTDTQYF.

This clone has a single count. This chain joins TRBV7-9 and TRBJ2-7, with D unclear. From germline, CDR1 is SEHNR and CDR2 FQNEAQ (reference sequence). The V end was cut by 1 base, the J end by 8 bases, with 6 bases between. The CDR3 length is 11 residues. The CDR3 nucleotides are TGTGCCAGCAGCTTAGGGAGTAAGCAGTACTTC. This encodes CASSLGSKQYF.

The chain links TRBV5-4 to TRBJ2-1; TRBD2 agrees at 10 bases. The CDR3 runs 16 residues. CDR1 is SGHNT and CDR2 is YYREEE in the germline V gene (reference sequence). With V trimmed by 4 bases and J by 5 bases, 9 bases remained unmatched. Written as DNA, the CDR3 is TGTGCCAGCAGCATCCCTCTAGCGGGGGTAAACAATGAGCAGTTCTTC. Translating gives CASSIPLAGVNNEQFF.